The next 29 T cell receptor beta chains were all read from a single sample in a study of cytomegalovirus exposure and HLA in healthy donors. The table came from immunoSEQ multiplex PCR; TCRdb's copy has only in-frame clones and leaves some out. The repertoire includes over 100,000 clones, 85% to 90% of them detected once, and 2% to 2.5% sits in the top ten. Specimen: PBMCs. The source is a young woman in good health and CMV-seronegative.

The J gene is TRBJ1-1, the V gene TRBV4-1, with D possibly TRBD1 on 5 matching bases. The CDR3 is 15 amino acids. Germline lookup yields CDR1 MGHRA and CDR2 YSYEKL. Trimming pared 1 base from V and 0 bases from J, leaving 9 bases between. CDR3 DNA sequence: TGCGCCAGCAGCCAAGCCAGGGTAATGAACACTGAAGCTTTCTTT. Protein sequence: CASSQARVMNTEAFF.

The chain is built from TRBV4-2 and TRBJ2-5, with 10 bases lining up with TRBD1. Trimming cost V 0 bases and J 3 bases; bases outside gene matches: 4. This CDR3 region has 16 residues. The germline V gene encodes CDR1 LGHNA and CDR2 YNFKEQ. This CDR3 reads CASSQDRGTGEETQYF. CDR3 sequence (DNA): TGTGCCAGCAGCCAAGATCGCGGGACAGGGGAAGAGACCCAGTACTTC.

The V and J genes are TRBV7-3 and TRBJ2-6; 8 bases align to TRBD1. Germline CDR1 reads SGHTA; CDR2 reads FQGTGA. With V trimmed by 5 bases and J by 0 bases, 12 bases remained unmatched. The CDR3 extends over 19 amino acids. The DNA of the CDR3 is TGTGCCAGCAGCAAGTACTCAGGGGGCGCCCGCTCTGGGGCCAACGTCCTGACTTTC. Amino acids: CASSKYSGGARSGANVLTF.

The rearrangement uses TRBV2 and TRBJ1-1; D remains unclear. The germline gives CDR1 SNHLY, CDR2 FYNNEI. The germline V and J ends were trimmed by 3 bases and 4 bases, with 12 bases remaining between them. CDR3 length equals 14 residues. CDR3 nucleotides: TGTGCCAGCAGTGATCCGGGTTTGGGCACTGAAGCTTTCTTT. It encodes CASSDPGLGTEAFF.

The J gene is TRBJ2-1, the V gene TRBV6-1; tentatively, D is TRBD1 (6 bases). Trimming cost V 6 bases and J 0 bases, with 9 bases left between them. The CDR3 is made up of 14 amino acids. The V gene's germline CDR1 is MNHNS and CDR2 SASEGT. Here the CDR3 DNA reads TGTGCCAGCAGAGGGACAAGCTCCTACAATGAGCAGTTCTTC. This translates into CASRGTSSYNEQFF.

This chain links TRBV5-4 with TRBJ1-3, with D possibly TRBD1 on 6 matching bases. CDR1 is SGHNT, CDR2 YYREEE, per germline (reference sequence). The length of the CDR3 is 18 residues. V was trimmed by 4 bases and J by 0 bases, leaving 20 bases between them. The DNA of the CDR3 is TGTGCCAGCAGCCCCCGACCGGACAGCACATTCTCTGGAAACACCATATATTTT. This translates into CASSPRPDSTFSGNTIYF.

CDR3 residues: CASSAPTGYEQYF. CDR3 DNA sequence: TGTGCCAGCAGCGCCCCGACAGGTTACGAGCAGTACTTC. This chain connects TRBV9 to TRBJ2-7; D is possibly TRBD1 (6 bases). V was clipped by 3 bases and J by 4 bases, with 11 bases between them. From germline, CDR1 is SGDLS and CDR2 YYNGEE. This CDR3 has 13 amino acids.

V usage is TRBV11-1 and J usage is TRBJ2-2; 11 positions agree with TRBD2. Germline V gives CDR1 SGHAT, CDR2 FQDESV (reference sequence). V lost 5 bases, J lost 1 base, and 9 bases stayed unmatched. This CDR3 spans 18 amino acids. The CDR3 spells CASSRGTSGEENTGELFF. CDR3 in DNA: TGTGCCAGCAGCCGGGGGACTAGCGGAGAGGAGAACACCGGGGAGCTGTTTTTT.

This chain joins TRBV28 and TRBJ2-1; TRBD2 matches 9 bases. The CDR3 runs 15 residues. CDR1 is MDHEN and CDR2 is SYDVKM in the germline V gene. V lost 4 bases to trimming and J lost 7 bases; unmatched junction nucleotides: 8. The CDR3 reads CASSSYSGSLNEQFF. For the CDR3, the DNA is TGTGCCAGCAGTTCCTATAGCGGGAGTCTTAATGAGCAGTTCTTC.

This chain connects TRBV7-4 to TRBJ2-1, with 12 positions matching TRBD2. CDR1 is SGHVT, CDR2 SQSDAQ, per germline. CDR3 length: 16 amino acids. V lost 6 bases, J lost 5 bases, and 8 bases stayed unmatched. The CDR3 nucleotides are TGTGCCAGCAGATCACTAGCGGGAGGTTGTAACAATGAGCAGTTCTTC. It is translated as CASRSLAGGCNNEQFF.

The chain's CDR3 is CSVGQNTGELFF. CDR3 DNA: TGCAGCGTTGGGCAGAACACCGGGGAGCTGTTTTTT. The J gene is TRBJ2-2, the V gene TRBV29-1, with unresolved D. CDR3 length: 12 amino acids. The V gene lost 4 bases and the J gene lost 1 base, with 4 bases spanning the gap. Per the germline V gene, CDR1 is SQVTM and CDR2 is ANQGSEA.

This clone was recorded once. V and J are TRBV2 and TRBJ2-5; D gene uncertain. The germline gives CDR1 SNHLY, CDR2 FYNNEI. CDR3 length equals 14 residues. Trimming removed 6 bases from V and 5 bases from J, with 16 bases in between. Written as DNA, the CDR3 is TGTGCCAGCAGCATGGGTACGGAGTTTGAGACCCAGTACTTC. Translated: CASSMGTEFETQYF.

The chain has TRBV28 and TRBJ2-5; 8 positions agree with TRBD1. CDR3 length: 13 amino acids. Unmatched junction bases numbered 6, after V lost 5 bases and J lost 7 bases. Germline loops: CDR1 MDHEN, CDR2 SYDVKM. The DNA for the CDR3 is TGTGCCAGCAGTACCGGGACAGGAGGGACCCAGTACTTC. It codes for CASSTGTGGTQYF.

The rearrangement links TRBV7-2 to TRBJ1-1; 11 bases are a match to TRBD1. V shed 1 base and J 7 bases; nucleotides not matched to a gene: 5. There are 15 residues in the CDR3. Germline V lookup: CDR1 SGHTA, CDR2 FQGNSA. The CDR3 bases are TGTGCCAGCAGCTTAGGGAGGACAGGGGGCCTTGAAGCTTTCTTT. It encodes CASSLGRTGGLEAFF.

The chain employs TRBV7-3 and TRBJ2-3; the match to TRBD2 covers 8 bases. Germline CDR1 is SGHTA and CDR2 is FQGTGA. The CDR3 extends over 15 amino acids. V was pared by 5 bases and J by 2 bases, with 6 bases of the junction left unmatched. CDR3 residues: CASSDSGANTDTQYF. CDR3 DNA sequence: TGTGCCAGCAGCGATAGCGGGGCGAACACAGATACGCAGTATTTT.

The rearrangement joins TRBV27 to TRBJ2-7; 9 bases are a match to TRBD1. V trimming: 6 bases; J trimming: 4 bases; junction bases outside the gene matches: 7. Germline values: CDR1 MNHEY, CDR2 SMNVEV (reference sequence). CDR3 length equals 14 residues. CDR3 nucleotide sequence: TGTGCCAGCAGAACAGGGGGCGCCTGGTACGAGCAGTACTTC. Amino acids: CASRTGGAWYEQYF.

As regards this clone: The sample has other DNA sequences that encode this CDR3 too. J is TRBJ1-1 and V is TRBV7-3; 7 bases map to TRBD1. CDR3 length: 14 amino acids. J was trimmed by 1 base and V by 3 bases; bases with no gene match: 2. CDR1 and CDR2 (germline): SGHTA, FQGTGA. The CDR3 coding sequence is TGTGCCAGCAGCTTGACAGGGAGGAACACTGAAGCTTTCTTT. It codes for CASSLTGRNTEAFF.

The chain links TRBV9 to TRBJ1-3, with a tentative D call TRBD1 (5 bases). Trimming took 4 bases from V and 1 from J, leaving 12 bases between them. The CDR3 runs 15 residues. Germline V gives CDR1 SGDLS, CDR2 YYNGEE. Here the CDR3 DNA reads TGTGCCAGCAGCAGGGGTAAAGGGTCTGGAAACACCATATATTTT. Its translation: CASSRGKGSGNTIYF.

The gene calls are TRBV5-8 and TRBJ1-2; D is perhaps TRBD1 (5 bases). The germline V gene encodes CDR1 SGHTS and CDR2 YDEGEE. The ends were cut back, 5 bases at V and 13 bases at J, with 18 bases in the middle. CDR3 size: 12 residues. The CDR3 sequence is CASSYGTGPCTF. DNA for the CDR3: TGTGCCAGCAGTTACGGGACTGGCCCATGCACCTTC.

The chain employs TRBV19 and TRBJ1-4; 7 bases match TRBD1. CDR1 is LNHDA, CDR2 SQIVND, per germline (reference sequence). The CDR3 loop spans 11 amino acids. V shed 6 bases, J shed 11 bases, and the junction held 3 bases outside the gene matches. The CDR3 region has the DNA TGTGCCAGTAGCCAGACAGGGAAACTGTTTTTT. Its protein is CASSQTGKLFF.

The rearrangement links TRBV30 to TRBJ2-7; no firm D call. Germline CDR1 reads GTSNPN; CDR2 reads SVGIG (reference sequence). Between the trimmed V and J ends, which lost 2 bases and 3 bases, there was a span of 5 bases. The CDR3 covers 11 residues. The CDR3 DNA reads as TGTGCCTGGAGTTTAGTCTACGAGCAGTACTTC. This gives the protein CAWSLVYEQYF.

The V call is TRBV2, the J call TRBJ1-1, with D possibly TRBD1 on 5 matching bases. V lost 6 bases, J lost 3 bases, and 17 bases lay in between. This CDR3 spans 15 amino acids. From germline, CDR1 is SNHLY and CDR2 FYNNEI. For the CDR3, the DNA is TGTGCCAGCAGCCCAACGGGGGGGGGTTACACTGAAGCTTTCTTT. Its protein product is CASSPTGGGYTEAFF.

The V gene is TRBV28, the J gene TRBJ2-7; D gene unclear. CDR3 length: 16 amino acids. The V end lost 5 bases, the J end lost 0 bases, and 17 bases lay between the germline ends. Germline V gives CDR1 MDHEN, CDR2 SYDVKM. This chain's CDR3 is CASSQDLRKSSYEQYF. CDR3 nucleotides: TGTGCCAGCAGTCAAGACTTACGGAAAAGCTCCTACGAGCAGTACTTC.

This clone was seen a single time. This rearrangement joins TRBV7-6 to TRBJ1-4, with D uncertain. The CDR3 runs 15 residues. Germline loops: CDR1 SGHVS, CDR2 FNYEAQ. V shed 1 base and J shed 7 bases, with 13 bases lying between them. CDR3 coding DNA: TGTGCCAGCAGCTTAGGGGAGATAGAAGTTGAAAAACTGTTTTTT. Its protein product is CASSLGEIEVEKLFF.

This CDR3 is CASSSPGGGQETQYF. The CDR3 DNA reads TGTGCCAGCAGTTCACCAGGGGGCGGACAAGAGACCCAGTACTTC. V gene TRBV28 combines with J gene TRBJ2-5; 8 nucleotides align to TRBD1. The CDR3 covers 15 residues. Trimming took 4 bases from V and 2 from J; bases not matched to a gene: 6. Germline CDR1 and CDR2: MDHEN and SYDVKM.

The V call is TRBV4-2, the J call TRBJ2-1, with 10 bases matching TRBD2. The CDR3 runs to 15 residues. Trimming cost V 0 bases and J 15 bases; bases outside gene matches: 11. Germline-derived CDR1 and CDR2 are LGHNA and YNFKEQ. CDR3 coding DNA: TGTGCCAGCAGCCAAGATCCCCGGAAAGCGGGAGGGCCGTTCTTC. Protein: CASSQDPRKAGGPFF.

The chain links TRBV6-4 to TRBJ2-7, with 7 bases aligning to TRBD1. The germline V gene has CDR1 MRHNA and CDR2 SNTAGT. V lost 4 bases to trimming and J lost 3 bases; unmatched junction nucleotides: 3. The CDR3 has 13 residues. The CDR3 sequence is CASSGGQHYEQYF. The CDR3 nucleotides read TGTGCCAGCAGTGGGGGACAGCACTACGAGCAGTACTTC.

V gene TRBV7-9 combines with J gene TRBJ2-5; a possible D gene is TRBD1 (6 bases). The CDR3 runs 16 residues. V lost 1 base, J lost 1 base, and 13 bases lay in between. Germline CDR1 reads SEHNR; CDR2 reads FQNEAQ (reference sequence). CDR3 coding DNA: TGTGCCAGCAGCTTAGGGGGGCAAGGACTCCAAGAGACCCAGTACTTC. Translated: CASSLGGQGLQETQYF.

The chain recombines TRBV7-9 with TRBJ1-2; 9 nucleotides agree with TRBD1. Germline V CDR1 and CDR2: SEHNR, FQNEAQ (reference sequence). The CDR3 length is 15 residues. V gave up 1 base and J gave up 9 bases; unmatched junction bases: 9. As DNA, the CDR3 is TGTGCCAGCAGCTTAGTCCCGGGACAGGGTGAGAGCTACACCTTC. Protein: CASSLVPGQGESYTF.